These 15 T cell receptor beta chains were all obtained from the same sample, sequenced in a study of T cells in Graves' hyperthyroidism and ophthalmopathy. Amplification yielded TCR beta CDR3 regions, with RNA transcripts as the source. During a first-round RT-PCR of the TCR CDR3, the HTBI primer set was used. TCRdb recomputed calls from the multiplex PCR reads with MiXCR, one row per CDR3 protein. The data contain hundreds of thousands of distinct CDR3 sequences, 15% to 18% of them singletons. Sequenced input: blood. These receptors were obtained from a woman younger than 30 with Graves' hyperthyroidism that later progressed to Graves' ophthalmopathy.

This clonotype has at least ten counts. The rearrangement links TRBV29-1 to TRBJ2-7, with D uncertain. The V end lost 6 bases, the J end lost 0 bases, and 12 bases lay between the germline ends. The CDR3 is 13 amino acids. CDR1 SQVTM and CDR2 ANQGSEA come from the germline V gene. The CDR3 DNA reads TGCAGCGTGGCCCGTAGTAGCTCCTACGAGCAGTACTTC. This translates into CSVARSSSYEQYF.

This clonotype was recorded at least ten times. This rearrangement joins TRBV5-1 to TRBJ1-4; 11 nucleotides line up with TRBD1. The trim removed 0 bases at V and 6 bases at J, leaving 4 bases unmatched. Germline V gives CDR1 SGHRS, CDR2 YFSETQ. There are 16 residues in the CDR3. As DNA, the CDR3 is TGCGCCAGCAGCTTGGCCGAGGGACAGGGGGATGAAAAACTGTTTTTT. It is translated as CASSLAEGQGDEKLFF.

In its sample, this clonotype was seen many times. The chain recombines TRBV9 with TRBJ1-5, with D possibly being TRBD1 (5 bases). V was cut by 3 bases and J by 3 bases, with 13 bases left in between. The CDR3 loop spans 15 amino acids. Germline CDR1 is SGDLS and CDR2 is YYNGEE. The CDR3 is CASSEGGGTNQPQHF. In DNA form, the CDR3 reads TGTGCCAGCAGCGAAGGTGGGGGGACCAATCAGCCCCAGCATTTT.

This clonotype has just a few counts. The CDR3 is CATSRFRQVLGYTF. The CDR3 nucleotides read TGTGCCACCAGCAGATTCCGACAGGTTCTGGGCTACACCTTC. The V gene is TRBV15, the J gene TRBJ1-2, with TRBD1 as a possible D gene (6 bases). Germline CDR1 is LNHNV and CDR2 is YYDKDF (reference sequence). V was shortened by 2 bases and J by 8 bases, with 15 bases between the two germline ends. The CDR3 is made up of 14 amino acids.

CDR3 region: CASSLGQYTEAFF. In nucleotides, the CDR3 is TGTGCCAGTAGTCTGGGACAGTACACTGAAGCTTTCTTT. The chain recombines TRBV19 with TRBJ1-1, with 7 bases matching TRBD1. Germline CDR1 is LNHDA and CDR2 is SQIVND (reference sequence). CDR3 length: 13 amino acids. J gave up 3 bases and V 5 bases, and 3 bases lay outside the gene matches.

This clonotype was picked up many times. The V call is TRBV5-1, the J call TRBJ2-5, with TRBD1 matching 7 bases. Germline-derived CDR1 and CDR2 are SGHRS and YFSETQ. With V trimmed by 1 base and J by 1 base, 7 bases remained unmatched. The CDR3 contains 16 residues. The CDR3 DNA follows: TGCGCCAGCAGCTTGATTCCAACAGGGGCCCAAGAGACCCAGTACTTC. Its protein product is CASSLIPTGAQETQYF.

This clonotype was seen many times. This chain links TRBV10-3 with TRBJ2-7, with 11 bases lining up with TRBD2. J gave up 5 bases and V 4 bases, and 7 bases lay outside the gene matches. CDR1 is ENHRY and CDR2 is SYGVKD in the germline V gene. The CDR3 contains 15 residues. CDR3 loop: CAISGSSGRANEQYF. Here the CDR3 DNA reads TGTGCCATCAGTGGGAGTAGCGGGAGGGCCAACGAGCAGTACTTC.

This clonotype has ten or more counts. The CDR3 nucleotides read TGTGCCAGCAGCTTGAACGTGCCCAACACCGGGGAGCTGTTTTTT. It is translated as CASSLNVPNTGELFF. This chain links TRBV7-6 with TRBJ2-2; D remains unclear. The CDR3 sequence is 15 residues long. Germline assignment: CDR1 SGHVS and CDR2 FNYEAQ. Trimming took 3 bases from V and 2 from J, leaving 10 bases between them.

In its sample, this clonotype was seen many times. This sequence joins TRBV7-6 and TRBJ2-7, with D perhaps matching TRBD2 (6 bases). The CDR3 consists of 16 residues. Germline assignment: CDR1 SGHVS and CDR2 FNYEAQ. V was cut by 3 bases and J by 2 bases, with 17 bases left in between. CDR3 sequence: CASSFPPGTGAYEQYF. In nucleotides, the CDR3 is TGTGCCAGCAGCTTTCCGCCCGGGACTGGGGCCTACGAGCAGTACTTC. Full variable domain (outside the CDR3, taken from reference TRBV7-6 and TRBJ2-7): GAGVSQSPRYKVTKRGQDVALRCDPISGHVSLYWYRQALGQGPEFLTYFNYEAQQDKSGLPNDRFSAERPEGSISTLTIQRTEQRDSAMYRCASSFPPGTGAYEQYFGPGTRLTVT.

The V gene is TRBV7-9, the J gene TRBJ1-1, with 12 bases lining up with TRBD1. CDR1 is SEHNR, CDR2 FQNEAQ, per germline (reference sequence). V lost 5 bases to trimming and J lost 6 bases; unmatched junction nucleotides: 10. The CDR3 is 16 amino acids. The chain's CDR3 is CASSPGGTGGDPEAFF. Written as DNA, the CDR3 is TGTGCCAGCAGCCCGGGGGGGACAGGGGGCGACCCTGAAGCTTTCTTT.

This clonotype showed up many times. This rearrangement joins TRBV20-1 to TRBJ2-5; 7 positions agree with TRBD1. Germline CDR1 reads DFQATT; CDR2 reads SNEGSKA (reference sequence). The CDR3 extends over 15 amino acids. Trimming at V came to 5 bases and at J to 1 base, leaving 10 bases not matched to a gene. The CDR3 here is CSALPNTGAQETQYF. The CDR3 nucleotides are TGCAGTGCTCTACCAAATACAGGGGCCCAAGAGACCCAGTACTTC.

This clonotype was seen just once. The chain couples TRBV5-1 to TRBJ2-7; D may be TRBD2 (5 bases). Trimming removed 0 bases from V and 7 bases from J, with 8 bases in between. CDR1 is SGHRS and CDR2 is YFSETQ in the germline V gene. The CDR3 covers 12 residues. In DNA, the CDR3 is TGCGCCAGCAGCTTGGTATCGGGAGAGCAGTACTTC. This translates into CASSLVSGEQYF.

Concerning this clonotype: The junction differs from germline at one of its ends, possibly a read error. The chain has TRBV11-2 and TRBJ2-7, with 8 bases identical to TRBD2. CDR1 and CDR2 (germline): SGHAT, FQNNGV. The CDR3 sequence is 16 residues long. The CDR3, as DNA: TGCGCCAGCAGCCAAGCCGTAGCGGGGCCCTCCTACGAGCAGTACTTC. Its translation: CASSQAVAGPSYEQYF.

The chain carries TRBV5-5 and TRBJ2-7; D possibly corresponds to TRBD2 (6 bases). The CDR3 covers 16 residues. V was cut by 4 bases and J by 4 bases, with 21 bases left in between. Germline loops: CDR1 SGHKS, CDR2 YYEKEE (reference sequence). The CDR3 sequence: CASSPYGSESGYEQYF. CDR3 nucleotide sequence: TGTGCCAGCAGCCCCTACGGCTCGGAAAGCGGGTACGAGCAGTACTTC.

This clonotype has ten or more counts. The genes are TRBV5-1 and TRBJ2-1; D not resolved. V lost 3 bases and J lost 10, with 14 bases in between. The CDR3 is 13 residues long. Germline V gene data show CDR1 as SGHRS and CDR2 as YFSETQ. The CDR3 region is CASSSDSYLEQFF. In nucleotides, the CDR3 is TGCGCCAGCAGCTCTGATTCATACTTAGAGCAGTTCTTC. The entire variable domain, with the rest obtained from reference TRBV5-1 and TRBJ2-1, is as follows: KAGVTQTPRYLIKTRGQQVTLSCSPISGHRSVSWYQQTPGQGLQFLFEYFSETQRNKGNFPGRFSGRQFSNSRSEMNVSTLELGDSALYLCASSSDSYLEQFFGPGTRLTVL.